This T cell receptor beta chain was observed in a study of sequential checkpoint blockade in melanoma. Treatment noted: randomized to nivolumab then ipilimumab (arm A) or the reverse (arm B). J lost 0 bases, V lost 3 bases, and 7 bases had no gene match. The CDR3 length is 17 residues. The germline V gene encodes CDR1 SGHNT and CDR2 YENEEA. TCRdb keeps only in-frame clones here, not all; method: immunoSEQ multiplex PCR. The sample includes roughly 20,000 clones, about 27% of them seen just once. The starting material was tumor tissue (inferred from file names), obtained from a patient given nivolumab and ipilimumab in sequence. This TCR came from a human donor with melanoma. The rearrangement links TRBV11-3 to TRBJ1-3, with TRBD1 identical over 8 bases. The CDR3 coding sequence is TGTGCCAGCAGCTTGGGACAGGAGCTCATCTCTGGAAACACCATATATTTT. Protein sequence: CASSLGQELISGNTIYF.